The source of this TCR beta chain is a study of cytomegalovirus exposure and HLA in healthy donors. Study-wide points: According to a subsequent analysis, TCR clusters identified in the first cohort showed a tendency to co-occur across the approximately 130 validation repertoires. Some public TCRs appeared in many individuals, while most sequences were rare. Cytomegalovirus status, reportedly, was diagnosed with high specificity and sensitivity by the classifier.

Only in-frame clones appear in the TCRdb table, and some are missing; sequencing was by immunoSEQ multiplex PCR. The profile shows about 58,000 clones, more than 90% of them singletons. This clone was seen once. Its antigen is unknown. Germline CDR1 MNHEY, CDR2 SMNVEV (reference sequence). CDR3 length: 14 amino acids. The trim removed 2 bases at V and 6 bases at J, leaving 4 bases unmatched. The chain joins TRBV27 to TRBJ2-1; 7 bases align to TRBD2. The specimen was PBMCs. This clonotype was obtained from a man in his late teens or twenties in good health and CMV-seronegative. In nucleotides, the CDR3 is TGTGCCAGCAGTTTAGCGGGAGTAGGCAATGAGCAGTTCTTC. This gives the protein CASSLAGVGNEQFF.